Sequencing of this T cell receptor (beta chain) was carried out in a study of identical twins. Study-wide findings and caveats: Not following the same donors, the study drew its conclusions from cross-sectional statistical analysis. Models, which agreed with sharing between unrelated individuals, nonetheless underestimated the out-of-frame TCR alpha sharing seen in monozygotic twins. While abundant cord blood beta clonotypes carried fewer insertions, memory repertoires showed no such pattern.

As to this clonotype: Its antigen is currently unknown.

Template switching supplied a universal primer site; unique molecular identifiers were carried on the cDNA. TCRdb reprocessed the 5' RACE reads with MiXCR, giving one entry per CDR3 protein. The profile covers 1.5 million to 2 million distinct CDR3 sequences, with about 32% appearing a single time and about 0.27% taken by the ten largest. Looked up from germline, CDR1 is MNHNS and CDR2 is SASEGT. The V end was cut by 5 bases, the J end by 5 bases, with 15 bases between. The CDR3 length is 14 residues. The sample taken for sequencing was cord blood. The rearrangement links TRBV6-1 to TRBJ1-2; D is perhaps TRBD1 (5 bases). The TCR originated in a newborn girl in good health. This chain's CDR3 is CASSPEPQGYGYTF. CDR3 bases: TGTGCCAGCAGTCCCGAACCGCAGGGATATGGCTACACCTTC.